This TCR beta chain was identified in a study of blood T cell repertoires in COVID-19. On the study more broadly: Samples of COVID-19 (acute and convalescent) were obtained from the United States, Italy and Spain. The cDNA or gDNA used as material had been derived from T cells, B-cell-depleted T cells, or PBMCs.

Losses at the gene ends were 6 bases for V and 5 bases for J; bases not matched to a gene: 6. CDR1 and CDR2 (germline): SNHLY, FYNNEI. This CDR3 comprises 13 residues. This clone has a single count. In the authors' methods: Nucleated cell number was recorded as an estimate derived from reference gene primer amplification. Some clones are missing from TCRdb's copy, which holds only in-frame ones; the method was immunoSEQ multiplex PCR. That table gives V, J and clone size, and the DNA gave D and trimming. The repertoire holds about 15,000 clones, with around 91% as singletons. This sequence was found in a man in his 60s with active COVID-19. Sample: peripheral blood. The chain couples TRBV2 to TRBJ1-2, with TRBD1 identical over 7 bases. The CDR3 DNA follows: TGTGCCAGCAGACGCACAGGGGATTATGGCTACACCTTC. It yields the protein CASRRTGDYGYTF. The whole variable domain, remainder taken from reference TRBV2 and TRBJ1-2, is EPEVTQTPSHQVTQMGQEVILRCVPISNHLYFYWYRQILGQKVEFLVSFYNNEISEKSEIFDDQFSVERPDGSNFTLKIRSTKLEDSAMYFCASRRTGDYGYTFGSGTRLTVV.